The clone carrying this TCR beta chain has only a few counts. Though probably carrying unrecorded immune exposures, donors were nominally healthy at sampling. Amplification used 60 Vbeta primers and 13 Jbeta primers. Profiled with immunoSEQ multiplex PCR; TCRdb holds only in-frame clones, not every one. The table shows about 160,000 clones, with around 80% occurring only once. The data were taken from a study of cytomegalovirus exposure and HLA in healthy donors. Background on the study: Early released data comprised around 80 million unique TCRs from HLA-typed donors.

Between the trimmed V and J ends, which lost 1 base and 3 bases, there was a span of 13 bases. Germline V lookup: CDR1 SEHNR, CDR2 FQNEAQ (reference sequence). This CDR3 is built from 16 residues. The sequencing input was PBMCs. The chain has TRBV7-9 and TRBJ1-5; D is possibly TRBD1 (6 bases). The TCR sequence derives from a man between 18 and 35 years old in good health and CMV-seronegative. The CDR3: CASSLGGGAPNQPQHF. DNA of the CDR3: TGTGCCAGCAGCTTAGGTGGGGGGGCCCCCAATCAGCCCCAGCATTTT.